Sequencing of this T cell receptor (beta chain) was carried out in a study of T cell responses to AZD1222 COVID-19 vaccine (dated by TCRdb to about 2021). Broadly, across the study: AZD1222 recipients whose second dose came at about 4 weeks and those whose second dose came at about 12 weeks were combined into one group, since spike-specific TCR depth and breadth did not differ between the two schedules. TCR sequencing covered 230 or so trial participants: about 210 given two doses of AZD1222 and 26 given two doses of MenACWY control vaccine. Trial participants were enrolled by age into subgroups of 18-55, 56-69 and 70-plus years, and around 150, 28 and 57 TCR-sequenced participants, respectively, were included in these subgroups. Study-wide findings and limitations: Because no samples from the day 14 peak response were available, repertoires could be characterized only after the peak T cell response. In the small 56-69-year group, the increase in depth fell short of significance, most likely because of low power. Vaccine-associated CD4 TCRs spanned the whole spike protein, with dominant responses in regions 160-218 and 743-854. Spike-specific TCR breadth and depth rose significantly after two AZD1222 doses compared with day 0 and with MenACWY recipients. Conclusions about previously exposed vaccinees were limited because only 6 or 7 AZD1222 recipients were SARS-CoV-2 seropositive at baseline. Nearly half of unique spike-specific TCRs reportedly recognized epitopes outside regions mutated in the B.1.351 and B.1.1.7 variants. Participants were mostly white British, with more females than males. The authors suggested clonal diversity may have been underestimated.

The sample's time point label, in plain terms: baseline before first vaccination. Samples from vaccinated people were obtained from the UK trials COV001 and COV002, which included a single-blind randomized controlled phase 2/3 trial of AZD1222 (ChAdOx1 nCoV-19) in healthy adults. For TCRbeta chain sequencing, PBMC samples from trial participants were taken at day 0 and at day 28 after the second dose. As for this clone: It has no known antigen specificity. One base away there is no much larger clone; base qualities are not given.

The CDR3 regions of human TCRbeta chains were analyzed by immunosequencing. Per the authors' processing: Repertoire TCRs were matched against a reference library of SARS-CoV-2-specific TCRs generated with the MIRA antigen-specificity platform. Breadth meant the fraction of unique TCRs that were SARS-CoV-2-associated, whereas depth meant the fraction of total T cells that were SARS-CoV-2-associated. Using the MIRA data, each spike-specific TCR was assigned both to the spike region to which the TCR was reactive and to a CD4 or CD8 class. Log10-transformed breadth and depth values were compared by one-way ANOVA with Sidak's multiple comparisons tests. Sourced from immuneACCESS, this table was stored by TCRdb with only in-frame sequences that have V and J called. A share of the clones is absent; for the studies checked, an unresolved V gene accounts for under half, and the remainder has no known explanation. V and J calls and clone size are as listed in that table; D and trimming were resolved from the DNA. In this sample the table shows tens of thousands of clones, about nine tenths of which occur a single time. Jointly, the top ten make up about 8% of the sample.

At the junction V is shortened by 4 bases and J by 4 bases; bases outside the gene matches: 6. CDR1 is given as MNHEY and CDR2 as SVGEGT, both from the germline V gene. Reading from cysteine to phenylalanine, the CDR3 counts 14 amino acids. CDR3 DNA only is kept here, 42 bases in frame from base 1. This TCR derives from an adult in good health. The starting material was peripheral blood, obtained on day 0 of AZD1222 vaccination. The chain joins TRBV6-2 or TRBV6-3 to TRBJ1-2, with TRBD1 identical over 7 junction bases. The nucleotide sequence is TGTGCCAGCAGTTTCAACAGGGGTAGCTATGGCTACACCTTC. It encodes CASSFNRGSYGYTF.